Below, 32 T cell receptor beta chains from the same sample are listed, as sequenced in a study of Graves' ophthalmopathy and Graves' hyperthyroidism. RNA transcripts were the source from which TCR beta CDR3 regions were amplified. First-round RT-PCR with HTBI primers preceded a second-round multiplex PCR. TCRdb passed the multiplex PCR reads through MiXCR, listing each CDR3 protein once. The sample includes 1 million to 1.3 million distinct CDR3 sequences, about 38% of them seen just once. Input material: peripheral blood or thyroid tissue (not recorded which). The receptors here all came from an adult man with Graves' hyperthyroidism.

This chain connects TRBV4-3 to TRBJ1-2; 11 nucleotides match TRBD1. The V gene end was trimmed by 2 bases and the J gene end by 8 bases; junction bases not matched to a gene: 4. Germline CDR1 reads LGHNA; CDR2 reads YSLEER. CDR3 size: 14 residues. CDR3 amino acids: CASSQPGQGVGYTF. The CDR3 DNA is TGCGCCAGCAGCCAACCGGGACAGGGGGTAGGCTACACCTTC.

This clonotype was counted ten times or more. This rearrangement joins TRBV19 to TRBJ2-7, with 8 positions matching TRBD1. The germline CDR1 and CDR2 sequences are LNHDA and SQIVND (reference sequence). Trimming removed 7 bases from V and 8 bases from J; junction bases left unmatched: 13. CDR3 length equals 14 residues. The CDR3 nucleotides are TGTGCCAGTAAGACCGGGACAGGAATTGCCAAGCAGTACTTC. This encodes CASKTGTGIAKQYF.

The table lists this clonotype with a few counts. CDR3 DNA sequence: TGTGCCAGCAGGGTACGAGCCGGACAGACCCGGACCGGGGAGCTGTTTTTT. Its protein product is CASRVRAGQTRTGELFF. The rearrangement links TRBV11-2 to TRBJ2-2; D may be TRBD1 (6 bases). The V and J ends lost 6 bases and 5 bases respectively, with 22 bases between them. From germline, CDR1 is SGHAT and CDR2 FQNNGV. The CDR3 length is 17 residues.

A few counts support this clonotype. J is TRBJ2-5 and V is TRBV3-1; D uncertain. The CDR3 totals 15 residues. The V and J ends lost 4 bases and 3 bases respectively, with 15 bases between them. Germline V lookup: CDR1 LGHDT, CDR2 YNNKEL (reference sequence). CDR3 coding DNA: TGTGCCAGCAGCCTGATTCACCCGGTCGAAGAGACCCAGTACTTC. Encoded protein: CASSLIHPVEETQYF.

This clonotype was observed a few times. The CDR3 loop is CASYRTGQTYF. Written as DNA, the CDR3 is TGTGCCAGCTACCGGACAGGTCAAACGTACTTC. The rearrangement joins TRBV28 to TRBJ2-5, with 7 nucleotides matching TRBD1. This CDR3 is built from 11 residues. Germline CDR1 MDHEN, CDR2 SYDVKM. J gave up 13 bases and V 8 bases, and 10 bases lay outside the gene matches.

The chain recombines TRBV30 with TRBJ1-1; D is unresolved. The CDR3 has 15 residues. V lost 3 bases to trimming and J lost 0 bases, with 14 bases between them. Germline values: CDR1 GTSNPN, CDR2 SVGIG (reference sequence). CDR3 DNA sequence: TGTGCCTGGAGCCGGACCGGGAGATTGAACACTGAAGCTTTCTTT. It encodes CAWSRTGRLNTEAFF.

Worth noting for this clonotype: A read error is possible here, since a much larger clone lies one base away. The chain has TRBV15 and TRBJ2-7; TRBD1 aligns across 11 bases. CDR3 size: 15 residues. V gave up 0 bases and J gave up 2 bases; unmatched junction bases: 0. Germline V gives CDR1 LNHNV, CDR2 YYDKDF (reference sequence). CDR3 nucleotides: TGTGCCACCAGCAGAGAGGGACAGGGGGCCTACGAGCAGTACTTC. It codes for CATSREGQGAYEQYF.

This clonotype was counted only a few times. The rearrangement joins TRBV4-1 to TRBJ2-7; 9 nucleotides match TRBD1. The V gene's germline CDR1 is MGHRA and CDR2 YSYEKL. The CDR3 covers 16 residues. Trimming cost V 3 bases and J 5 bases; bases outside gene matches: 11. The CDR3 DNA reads TGCGCCAGCAGCCAGGGGGGGGGACAGGGCTTGAACGAGCAGTACTTC. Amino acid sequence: CASSQGGGQGLNEQYF.

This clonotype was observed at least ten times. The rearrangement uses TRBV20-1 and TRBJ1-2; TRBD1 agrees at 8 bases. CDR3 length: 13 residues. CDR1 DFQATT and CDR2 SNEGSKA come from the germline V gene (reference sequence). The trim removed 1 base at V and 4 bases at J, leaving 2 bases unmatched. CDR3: CSARGQGIYGYTF. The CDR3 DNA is TGCAGTGCTAGAGGACAGGGGATCTATGGCTACACCTTC.

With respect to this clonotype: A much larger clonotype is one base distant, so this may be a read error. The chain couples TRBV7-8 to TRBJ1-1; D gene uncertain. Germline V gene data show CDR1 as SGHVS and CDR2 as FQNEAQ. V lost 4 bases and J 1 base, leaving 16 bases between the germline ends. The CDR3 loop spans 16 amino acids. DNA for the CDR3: TGTGCCAGCAGCTCCAGCCTGGGTGCGCCGAACACTGAAGCTTTCTTT. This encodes CASSSSLGAPNTEAFF.

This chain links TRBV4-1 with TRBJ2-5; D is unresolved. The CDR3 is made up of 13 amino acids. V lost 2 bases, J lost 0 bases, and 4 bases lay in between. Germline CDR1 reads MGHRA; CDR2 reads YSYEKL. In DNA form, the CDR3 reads TGCGCCAGCAGCCAAAGAAACCAAGAGACCCAGTACTTC. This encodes CASSQRNQETQYF.

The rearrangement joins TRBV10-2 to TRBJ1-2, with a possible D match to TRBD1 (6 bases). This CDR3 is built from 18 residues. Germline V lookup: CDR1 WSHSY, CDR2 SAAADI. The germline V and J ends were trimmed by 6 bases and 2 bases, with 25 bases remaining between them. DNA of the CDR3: TGCGCCAGCAGACCCTCAAGTGCGGACAGCCTTTTAAACTATGGCTACACCTTC. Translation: CASRPSSADSLLNYGYTF.

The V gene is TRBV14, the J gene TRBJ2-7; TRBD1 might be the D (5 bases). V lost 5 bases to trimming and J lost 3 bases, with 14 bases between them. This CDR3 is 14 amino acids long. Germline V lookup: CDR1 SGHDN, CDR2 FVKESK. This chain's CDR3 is CASSARAGGYEQYF. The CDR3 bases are TGTGCCAGCAGCGCCAGGGCTGGTGGCTACGAGCAGTACTTC.

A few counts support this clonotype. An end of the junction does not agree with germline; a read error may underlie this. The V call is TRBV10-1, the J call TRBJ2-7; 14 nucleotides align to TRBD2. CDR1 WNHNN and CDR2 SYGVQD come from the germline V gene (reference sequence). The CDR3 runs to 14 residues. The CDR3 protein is CASSWGLAGVEQYF. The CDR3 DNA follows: TGTGCCAGCAGTTGGGGACTAGCGGGAGTCGAGCAGTACTTC.

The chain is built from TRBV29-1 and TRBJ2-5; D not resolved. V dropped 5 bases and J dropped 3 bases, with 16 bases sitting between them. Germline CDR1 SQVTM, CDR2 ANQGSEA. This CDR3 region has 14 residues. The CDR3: CSVWSRRPEETQYF. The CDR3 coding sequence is TGCAGCGTTTGGTCCAGGAGACCTGAAGAGACCCAGTACTTC. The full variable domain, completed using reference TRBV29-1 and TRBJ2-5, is SAVISQKPSRDICQRGTSLTIQCQVDSQVTMMFWYRQQPGQSLTLIATANQGSEATYESGFVIDKFPISRPNLTFSTLTVSNMSPEDSSIYLCSVWSRRPEETQYFGPGTRLLVL.

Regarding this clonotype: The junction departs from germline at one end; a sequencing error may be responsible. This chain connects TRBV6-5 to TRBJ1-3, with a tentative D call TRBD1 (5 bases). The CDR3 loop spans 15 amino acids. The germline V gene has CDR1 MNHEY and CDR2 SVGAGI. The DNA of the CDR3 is TGTGCCAGCAGTTACGGGGCCGCCTCTGAAAACACCATATATTTT. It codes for CASSYGAASENTIYF.

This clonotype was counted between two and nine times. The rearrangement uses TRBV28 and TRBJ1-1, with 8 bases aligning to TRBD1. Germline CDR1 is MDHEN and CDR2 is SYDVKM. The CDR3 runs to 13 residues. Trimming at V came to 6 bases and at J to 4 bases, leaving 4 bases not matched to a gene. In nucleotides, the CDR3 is TGTGCCAGCAGAACAGGGGGTTCCACTGAAGCTTTCTTT. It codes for CASRTGGSTEAFF.

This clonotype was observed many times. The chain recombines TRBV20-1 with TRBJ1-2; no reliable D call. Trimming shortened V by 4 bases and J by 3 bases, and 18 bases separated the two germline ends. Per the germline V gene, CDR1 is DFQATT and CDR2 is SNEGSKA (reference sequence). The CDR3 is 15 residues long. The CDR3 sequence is CSANSPPPDYYGYTF. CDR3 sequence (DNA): TGCAGTGCTAATTCCCCCCCCCCGGATTACTATGGCTACACCTTC.

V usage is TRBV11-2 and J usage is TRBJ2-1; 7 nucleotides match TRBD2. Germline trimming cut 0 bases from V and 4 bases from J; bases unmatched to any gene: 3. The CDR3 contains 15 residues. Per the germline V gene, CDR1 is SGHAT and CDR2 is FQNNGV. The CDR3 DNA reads TGTGCCAGCAGCTTAGAGACTAGCAGTTACAATGAGCAGTTCTTC. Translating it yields CASSLETSSYNEQFF.

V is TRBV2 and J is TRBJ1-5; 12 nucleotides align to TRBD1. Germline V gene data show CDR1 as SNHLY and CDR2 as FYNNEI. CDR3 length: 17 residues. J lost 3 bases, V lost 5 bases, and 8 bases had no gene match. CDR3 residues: CASSQTGTGGVNQPQHF. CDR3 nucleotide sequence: TGTGCCAGCAGTCAAACCGGGACAGGGGGCGTCAATCAGCCCCAGCATTTT.

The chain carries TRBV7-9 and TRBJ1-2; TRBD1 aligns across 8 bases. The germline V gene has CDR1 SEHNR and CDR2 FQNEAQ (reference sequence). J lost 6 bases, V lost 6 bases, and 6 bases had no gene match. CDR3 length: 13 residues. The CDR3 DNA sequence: TGTGCCAGCAGTGATCGGGACAGGAATGGCTACACCTTC. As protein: CASSDRDRNGYTF. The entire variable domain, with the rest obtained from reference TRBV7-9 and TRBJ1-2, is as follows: DTGVSQNPRHKITKRGQNVTFRCDPISEHNRLYWYRQTLGQGPEFLTYFQNEAQLEKSRLLSDRFSAERPKGSFSTLEIQRTEQGDSAMYLCASSDRDRNGYTFGSGTRLTVV.

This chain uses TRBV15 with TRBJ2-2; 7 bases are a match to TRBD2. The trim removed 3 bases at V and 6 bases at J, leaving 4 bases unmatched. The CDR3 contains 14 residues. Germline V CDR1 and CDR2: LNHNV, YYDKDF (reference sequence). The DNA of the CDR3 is TGTGCCACCAGCAGCTTTGCGGGAGCCGGGGAGCTGTTTTTT. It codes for CATSSFAGAGELFF.

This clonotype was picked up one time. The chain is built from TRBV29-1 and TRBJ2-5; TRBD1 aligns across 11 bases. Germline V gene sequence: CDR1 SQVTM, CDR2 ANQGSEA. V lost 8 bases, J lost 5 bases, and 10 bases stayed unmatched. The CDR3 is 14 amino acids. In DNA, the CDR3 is TGCAGCAGTGGGCGGACAGGGGGCCGGGAGACCCAGTACTTC. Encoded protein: CSSGRTGGRETQYF.

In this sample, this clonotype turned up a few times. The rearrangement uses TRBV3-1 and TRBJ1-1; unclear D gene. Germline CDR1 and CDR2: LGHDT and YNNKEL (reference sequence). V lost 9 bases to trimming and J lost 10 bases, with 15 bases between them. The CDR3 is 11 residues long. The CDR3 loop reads CASGSRKGAFF. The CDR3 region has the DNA TGTGCCAGTGGATCTCGGAAAGGAGCTTTCTTT. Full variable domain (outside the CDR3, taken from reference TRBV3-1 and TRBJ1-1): DTAVSQTPKYLVTQMGNDKSIKCEQNLGHDTMYWYKQDSKKFLKIMFSYNNKELIINETVPNRFSPKSPDKAHLNLHINSLELGDSAVYFCASGSRKGAFFGQGTRLTVV.

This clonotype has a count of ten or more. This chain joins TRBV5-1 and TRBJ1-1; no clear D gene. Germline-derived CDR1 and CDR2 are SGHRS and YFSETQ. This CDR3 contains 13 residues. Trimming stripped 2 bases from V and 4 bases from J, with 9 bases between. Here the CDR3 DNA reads TGCGCCAGCAGCTTACGGGGTTCCACTGAAGCTTTCTTT. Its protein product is CASSLRGSTEAFF. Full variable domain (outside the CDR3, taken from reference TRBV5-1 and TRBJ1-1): KAGVTQTPRYLIKTRGQQVTLSCSPISGHRSVSWYQQTPGQGLQFLFEYFSETQRNKGNFPGRFSGRQFSNSRSEMNVSTLELGDSALYLCASSLRGSTEAFFGQGTRLTVV.

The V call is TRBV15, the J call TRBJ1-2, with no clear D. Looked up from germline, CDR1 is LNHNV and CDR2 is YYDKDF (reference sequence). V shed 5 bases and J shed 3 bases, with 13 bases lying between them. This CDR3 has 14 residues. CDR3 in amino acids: CATSPRGVYYGYTF. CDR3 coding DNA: TGTGCCACCAGCCCCCGGGGTGTTTACTATGGCTACACCTTC. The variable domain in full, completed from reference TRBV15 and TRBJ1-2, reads DAMVIQNPRYQVTQFGKPVTLSCSQTLNHNVMYWYQQKSSQAPKLLFHYYDKDFNNEADTPDNFQSRRPNTSFCFLDIRSPGLGDTAMYLCATSPRGVYYGYTFGSGTRLTVV.

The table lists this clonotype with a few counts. CDR3 coding DNA: TGCGCCAGCAGCCGAGGGGCAGTCCAAGAGACCCAGTACTTC. Translating it yields CASSRGAVQETQYF. The chain carries TRBV5-1 and TRBJ2-5; D is perhaps TRBD1 or TRBD2 (5 bases each). The CDR3 extends over 14 amino acids. Germline loops: CDR1 SGHRS, CDR2 YFSETQ. The germline V and J ends were trimmed by 4 bases and 1 base, with 11 bases remaining between them.

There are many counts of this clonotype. CDR3 sequence reads: CASSRTGGQSETQYF. DNA of the CDR3: TGTGCCAGCAGTCGGACAGGGGGACAATCGGAGACCCAGTACTTC. V is TRBV7-7 and J is TRBJ2-5, with 10 positions matching TRBD1. Per the germline V gene, CDR1 is SSHAT and CDR2 is FNYEAQ (reference sequence). Unmatched junction bases numbered 9, after V lost 6 bases and J lost 5 bases. This CDR3 contains 15 residues.

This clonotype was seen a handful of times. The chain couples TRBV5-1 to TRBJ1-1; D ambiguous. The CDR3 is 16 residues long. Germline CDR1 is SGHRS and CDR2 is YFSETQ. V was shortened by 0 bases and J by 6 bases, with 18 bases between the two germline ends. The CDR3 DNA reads TGCGCCAGCAGCTTGGAACCGAGTGGAAACTTACCTGAAGCTTTCTTT. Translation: CASSLEPSGNLPEAFF.

CDR3 nucleotides: TGCAGTGCTGGGGACAGGGCCCAAAGCTCCTACGAGCAGTACTTC. The encoded protein is CSAGDRAQSSYEQYF. The J gene is TRBJ2-7, the V gene TRBV20-1, with 9 bases fitting TRBD1. Germline V gene lookup returns CDR1 DFQATT and CDR2 SNEGSKA (reference sequence). V lost 5 bases and J lost 0; bases outside the gene matches: 8. The CDR3 is 15 amino acids.

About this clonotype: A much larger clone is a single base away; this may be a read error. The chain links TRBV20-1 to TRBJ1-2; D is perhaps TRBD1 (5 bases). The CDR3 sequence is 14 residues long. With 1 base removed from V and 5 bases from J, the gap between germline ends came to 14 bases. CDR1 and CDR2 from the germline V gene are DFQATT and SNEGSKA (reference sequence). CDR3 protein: CSARGGTTTYGYTF. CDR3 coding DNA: TGCAGTGCTAGAGGCGGGACGACTACTTATGGCTACACCTTC.

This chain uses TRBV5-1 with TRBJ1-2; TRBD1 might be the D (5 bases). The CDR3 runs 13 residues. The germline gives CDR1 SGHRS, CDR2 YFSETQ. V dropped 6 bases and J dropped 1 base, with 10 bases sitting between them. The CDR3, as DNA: TGCGCCAGCACCGACAGAATTAACTATGGCTACACCTTC. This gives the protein CASTDRINYGYTF.